This T cell receptor beta chain was sequenced during a study of T cell changes during pregnancy in multiple sclerosis (dated by TCRdb to the late 2010s). General notes on the study: Changes in the T cell repertoire over the course of pregnancy were examined in this study in women with multiple sclerosis.

Libraries were prepared through the immunoSEQ multiplex PCR assay. Sourced from immuneACCESS, this table was stored by TCRdb with only in-frame sequences that have V and J called. A share of the clones is absent; for the studies checked, an unresolved V gene accounts for under half, and the remainder has no known explanation. The sample contains about 110,000 clones, around 93% of them found a single time. 1.6% of the sample comes from the top ten. Notes on this clone: Its antigen has not been determined. Per-base quality was not reported, and no clone a single base away is much larger than it.

The germline V gene yields LGHNA for CDR1 and YNFKEQ for CDR2. V sheds 3 bases and J sheds 10 bases, leaving 13 bases between their ends. Taken from cysteine to phenylalanine, the CDR3 has 13 residues. The DNA shown is the 39-base CDR3, in frame from base 1. This receptor chain uses TRBV4-2 and TRBJ2-1; TRBD2 is perhaps the D gene, given 6 matching bases. This receptor was taken from a female donor with multiple sclerosis, enrolled in a pregnancy study. The sequenced sample was peripheral blood, obtained after pregnancy. The CDR3 amino acid sequence is: CASSQARTTEQFF. The base sequence is TGTGCCAGCAGCCAGGCACGGACTACCGAGCAGTTCTTC.